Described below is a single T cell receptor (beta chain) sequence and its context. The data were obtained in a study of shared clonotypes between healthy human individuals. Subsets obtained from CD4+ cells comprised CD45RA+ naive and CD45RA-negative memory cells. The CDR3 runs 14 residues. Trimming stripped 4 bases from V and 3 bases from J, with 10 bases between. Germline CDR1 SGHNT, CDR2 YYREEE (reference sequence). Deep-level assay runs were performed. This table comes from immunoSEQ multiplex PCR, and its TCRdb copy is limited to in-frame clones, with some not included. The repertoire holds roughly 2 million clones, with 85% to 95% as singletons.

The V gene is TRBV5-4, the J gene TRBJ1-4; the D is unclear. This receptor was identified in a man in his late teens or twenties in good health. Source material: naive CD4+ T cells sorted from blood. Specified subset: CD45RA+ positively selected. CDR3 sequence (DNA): TGTGCCAGCAGCCTGGGAGGGTCTAATGAAAAACTGTTTTTT. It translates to CASSLGGSNEKLFF.